These 17 T cell receptor beta chains came from one sample sequenced in a study of monozygotic twins with inflammatory bowel disease. After re-calling the 5' RACE reads, TCRdb lists one entry per CDR3 protein, DNA absent. The clone table shows under 130,000 distinct CDR3 sequences, with the ten largest holding 1.9%. Sequencing was carried out using blood. These receptors all stem from a human donor with ulcerative colitis or Crohn's disease, or a healthy co-twin of an affected twin (not recorded which).

This chain joins TRBV7-2 and TRBJ2-4; TCRdb's assignment of TRBD2 cannot be checked, as there is no DNA. Germline V CDR1 and CDR2: SGHTA, FQGNSA. This CDR3 spans 12 amino acids. CDR3 loop: CASSPAADIQYF.

The V and J genes are TRBV30 and TRBJ2-1; TCRdb's D gene call, TRBD2, goes unchecked for lack of DNA. This CDR3 spans 14 amino acids. CDR1 and CDR2 from the germline V gene are GTSNPN and SVGIG (reference sequence). The CDR3 region is CACLLAPTYNEQFF.

The chain carries TRBV19 and TRBJ1-5. The CDR3 extends over 18 amino acids. Germline loops: CDR1 LNHDA, CDR2 SQIVND (reference sequence). CDR3 protein: CASSIGGGITRSNQPQHF.

The CDR3 loop is CAWSILFEKGEAFF. The chain combines TRBV30 with TRBJ1-1. The CDR3 has 14 residues. From germline, CDR1 is GTSNPN and CDR2 SVGIG (reference sequence).

This chain links TRBV27 with TRBJ1-6; TCRdb indicates TRBD1, and absent DNA this call remains unverified. Germline CDR1 is MNHEY and CDR2 is SMNVEV (reference sequence). The CDR3 consists of 15 residues. The CDR3 is CASSIGTGPNSPLHF.

The chain recombines TRBV11-2 with TRBJ2-2; TCRdb picks TRBD2, but there is no DNA to check that call. The germline gives CDR1 SGHAT, CDR2 FQNNGV. The CDR3 consists of 16 residues. CDR3 residues: CASSSIQGPNTGELFF.

The gene calls are TRBV6-5 and TRBJ2-2; lacking DNA, the TRBD2 call made by TCRdb goes unchecked. The length of the CDR3 is 16 residues. Germline CDR1 is MNHEY and CDR2 is SVGAGI. The CDR3 loop is CASSYTRTSNTGELFF.

This rearrangement joins TRBV7-9 to TRBJ2-7; TCRdb proposes TRBD1, but this gene call is untestable without DNA. Per germline, CDR1 SEHNR and CDR2 FQNEAQ (reference sequence). The CDR3 totals 14 residues. The CDR3 loop reads CASSGTVLSYEQYF. The full variable domain, its missing parts supplied by reference TRBV7-9 and TRBJ2-7, is DTGVSQNPRHKITKRGQNVTFRCDPISEHNRLYWYRQTLGQGPEFLTYFQNEAQLEKSRLLSDRFSAERPKGSFSTLEIQRTEQGDSAMYLCASSGTVLSYEQYFGPGTRLTVT.

V is TRBV7-2 and J is TRBJ2-1; absent DNA, TCRdb's TRBD2 call cannot be checked. The germline V gene encodes CDR1 SGHTA and CDR2 FQGNSA. The CDR3 is made up of 16 amino acids. The CDR3 reads CASSLSLSGGASEQFF.

The rearrangement links TRBV28 to TRBJ2-2; TCRdb names TRBD2, which stays unverified in the absence of DNA. CDR1 and CDR2 (germline): MDHEN, SYDVKM. This CDR3 is built from 20 residues. CDR3 in amino acids: CASSSPRLAGAVSGTGELFF.

J is TRBJ2-1 and V is TRBV10-3; TCRdb selects TRBD2, and the lack of DNA leaves this call unchecked. Germline V gene lookup returns CDR1 ENHRY and CDR2 SYGVKD. The CDR3 loop spans 14 amino acids. The CDR3 loop is CAISSAEFGNEQFF.

The chain joins TRBV29-1 to TRBJ2-7; TCRdb reports TRBD1, a call that lacks DNA to check it against. This CDR3 contains 12 residues. Per the germline V gene, CDR1 is SQVTM and CDR2 is ANQGSEA. The CDR3 protein is CSLRTDGGEQYF.

CDR3 residues: CASSARRDREILKNTEAFF. The rearrangement links TRBV11-2 to TRBJ1-1; TCRdb indicates TRBD1, and absent DNA this call remains unverified. The germline V gene encodes CDR1 SGHAT and CDR2 FQNNGV. The CDR3 is 19 residues long.

The genes are TRBV5-6 and TRBJ2-5; TCRdb returns TRBD2, unconfirmable since there is no DNA. Germline CDR1 reads SGHDT; CDR2 reads YYEEEE. The CDR3 has 16 residues. CDR3 sequence: CASSLGRLGGWETQYF.

This rearrangement joins TRBV4-3 to TRBJ2-7; with no DNA, the TCRdb D assignment of TRBD1 cannot be verified. CDR3 length: 14 residues. CDR1 LGHNA and CDR2 YSLEER come from the germline V gene. Here the CDR3 reads CASSQLSGGTEQYF.

This chain joins TRBV28 and TRBJ2-4; TCRdb indicates TRBD1, and absent DNA this call remains unverified. The CDR3 sequence is 17 residues long. CDR1 MDHEN and CDR2 SYDVKM come from the germline V gene. The CDR3 sequence is CASSNTSMRRAKNIQYF.

V and J are TRBV11-2 and TRBJ2-7. The length of the CDR3 is 14 residues. Germline V gives CDR1 SGHAT, CDR2 FQNNGV. Here the CDR3 reads CASSLKQSSYEQYF.